This is a list of T cell receptor beta chains from one sample in a study of cytomegalovirus exposure and HLA in healthy donors. Measured with immunoSEQ multiplex PCR; TCRdb has only the in-frame clones, and not every one. This sample has approximately 80,000 clones, with 55% to 65% found just once. Sample: PBMCs. The source of these receptors is a woman between 40 and 55 years old in good health and CMV-seropositive. Both conserved end residues are part of each CDR3. The D gene is left open where the match is weak. A row's size may be missing; if present it is once, few, many or a size class.

TRBJ1-1,TRBV9,.,.,TGTGCCAGCAGCGTAGATCCGAATTCGGGTGAAGCTTTCTTT,CASSVDPNSGEAFF
TRBJ2-1,TRBV7-6,TRBD2,.,TGTGCCAGCTCTTTAGCGGGAGGGGTCGATGAGCAGTTCTTC,CASSLAGGVDEQFF
TRBJ2-5,TRBV5-8,TRBD2,.,TGTGCCAGCGGGACTAGCGGGAGGGGACAAGAGACCCAGTACTTC,CASGTSGRGQETQYF
TRBJ1-1,TRBV7-2,.,.,TGTGCCAGCAGCTTAGTAAACCCCGGACAGAGGACTGAAGCTTTCTTT,CASSLVNPGQRTEAFF
TRBJ2-2,TRBV19,TRBD1,.,TGTGCCAGTAGCAGGACAGGGGCCACCGGGGAGCTGTTTTTT,CASSRTGATGELFF
TRBJ1-3,TRBV19,.,once,TGTGCCAGTACCAGGACAGACGGAAACACCATATATTTT,CASTRTDGNTIYF
TRBJ2-3,TRBV5-1,.,.,TGCGCCAGCAGCTTGGAGGCGGTTACTAGCACAGATACGCAGTATTTT,CASSLEAVTSTDTQYF
TRBJ2-7,TRBV5-6,TRBD2,.,TGTGCTAGCAGCTCCACCGGGACTAGCGGATCCTACGAGCAGTACTTC,CASSSTGTSGSYEQYF
TRBJ2-1,TRBV28,TRBD2,.,TGTGCCAGCAGACGCCGACTAGCGGGAGGCGAGGATGAGCAGTTCTTC,CASRRRLAGGEDEQFF
TRBJ1-2,TRBV4-3,TRBD1,.,TGCGCCAGCAGCCAAGATTGGGACAGAGTTTATGGCTACACCTTC,CASSQDWDRVYGYTF
TRBJ1-2,TRBV7-8,TRBD1,.,TGTGCCAGCAGCTCGACGGGGACAGTTCATTCTAACTATGGCTACACCTTC,CASSSTGTVHSNYGYTF
TRBJ2-4,TRBV7-9,TRBD1,.,TGTGCCAGCAGCTTAAAAGGGACAGAAGCCAAAAACATTCAGTACTTC,CASSLKGTEAKNIQYF
TRBJ1-3,TRBV5-1,.,few,TGCGCCAGCAGCCCACAGGGATCTGGAAACACCATATATTTT,CASSPQGSGNTIYF
TRBJ2-5,TRBV4-1,TRBD2,.,TGCGCCAGCAGCCAAGGGCTAGCGGGAGGGGGAGAGACCCAGTACTTC,CASSQGLAGGGETQYF
TRBJ2-7,TRBV21-1,.,few,TGTGCCAGCAGCAAAGGGGGAGGGGCTGTGAACGAGCAGTACTTC,CASSKGGGAVNEQYF
TRBJ2-1,TRBV28,.,.,TGTGCCAGCAGCTCGGGGGCCTACAATGAGCAGTTCTTC,CASSSGAYNEQFF
TRBJ1-5,TRBV6-1,.,few,TGTGCCAGCAACCAGGATAGCAATCAGCCCCAGCATTTT,CASNQDSNQPQHF
TRBJ1-1,TRBV9,TRBD1,once,TGTGCCAGCAGCGTAGTAACAGGGGGAGACACTGAAGCTTTCTTT,CASSVVTGGDTEAFF
TRBJ1-2,TRBV6-5,.,.,TGTGCCAGCGTGTCGTTGGGGCCTAACTATGGCTACACCTTC,CASVSLGPNYGYTF
TRBJ2-7,TRBV18,.,once,TGTGCCAGCTCACCTTTCTCGGGCGAGCAGTACTTC,CASSPFSGEQYF
TRBJ2-1,TRBV19,TRBD2,.,TGTGCCAGTAGTATGAGCGGGATCTACAATGAGCAGTTCTTC,CASSMSGIYNEQFF
TRBJ1-1,TRBV7-9,TRBD1,few,TGTGCCAGCAGCCCAGGAGGGGGACAGACGGCTTTCTTT,CASSPGGGQTAFF
TRBJ1-1,TRBV7-2,.,.,TGTGCCAGCAGCTTCCTCGGGGGGGGGATCACTGAAGCTTTCTTT,CASSFLGGGITEAFF
TRBJ2-7,TRBV7-8,.,many,TGTGCCAGCAGCTTAGCGGGCGGGTCTACCTCCTACGAGCAGTACTTC,CASSLAGGSTSYEQYF
TRBJ2-5,TRBV6-5,TRBD1,.,TGTGCCAGCAGTAGAACAGGGGGCGGAGAGACCCAGTACTTC,CASSRTGGGETQYF
TRBJ2-7,TRBV2,TRBD1,.,TGTGCCAGCAGCCAACAGGGGCAACGGCAGTACTTC,CASSQQGQRQYF
TRBJ2-7,TRBV2,TRBD1,.,TGTGCCAGCAGTGAAGGGGGACAGGTGATATACGAGCAGTACTTC,CASSEGGQVIYEQYF